This TCR beta chain originates from a study of human T cells and chemical hapten exposure. Study in general: Cases of alopecia areata, totalis or universalis occurred in a predominantly female patient group. There were per-sample TCR yield variations, arising mainly from small pooled library volume differences.

A few counts support this clonotype. Specified time point: patch test 3, about 24 weeks after DPC sensitization. The sample's treatment: therapeutic diphenylcyclopropenone sensitization with weekly scalp DPC. MiXCR, applied by TCRdb to the RACE reads, yields one record per CDR3 protein. The data show about 92,000 distinct CDR3 sequences, approximately 11% seen once. CDR1 and CDR2 (germline): KGHSH, LQKENI. This CDR3 spans 15 amino acids. J gave up 7 bases and V 0 bases, and 8 bases lay outside the gene matches. V usage is TRBV18 and J usage is TRBJ2-5, with 7 positions matching TRBD1. Here the sequenced sample was whole blood, taken in connection with sensitization to the hapten diphenylcyclopropenone (DPC). This TCR derives from a woman in her twenties or thirties with alopecia areata. Some clones in this sample may be carry-over from other donors' samples. CDR3 sequence: CASSPPQGSVGTQYF. CDR3 nucleotide sequence: TGTGCCAGCTCACCACCACAGGGGTCGGTGGGGACCCAGTACTTC.